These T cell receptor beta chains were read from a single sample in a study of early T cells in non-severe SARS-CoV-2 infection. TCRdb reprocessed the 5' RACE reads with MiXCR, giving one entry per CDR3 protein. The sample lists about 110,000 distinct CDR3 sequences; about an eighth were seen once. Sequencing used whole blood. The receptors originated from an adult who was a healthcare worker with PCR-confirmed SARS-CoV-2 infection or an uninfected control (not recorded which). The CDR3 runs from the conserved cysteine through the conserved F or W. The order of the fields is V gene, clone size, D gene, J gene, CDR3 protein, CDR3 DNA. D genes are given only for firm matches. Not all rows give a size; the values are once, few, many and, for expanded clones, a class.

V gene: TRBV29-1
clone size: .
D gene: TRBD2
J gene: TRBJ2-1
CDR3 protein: CSVQTSGPNNEQFF
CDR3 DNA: TGCAGCGTACAGACTAGCGGACCTAACAATGAGCAGTTCTTC

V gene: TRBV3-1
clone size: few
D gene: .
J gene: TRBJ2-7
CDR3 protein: CASSQNRFGEQYF
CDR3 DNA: TGTGCCAGCAGCCAAAACCGCTTCGGCGAGCAGTACTTC

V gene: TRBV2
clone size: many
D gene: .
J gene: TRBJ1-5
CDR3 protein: CASSENSNQPQHF
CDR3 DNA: TGTGCCAGCAGCGAGAATAGCAATCAGCCCCAGCATTTT

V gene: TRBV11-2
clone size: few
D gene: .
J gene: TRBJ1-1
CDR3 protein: CASSLGVEGTTEAFF
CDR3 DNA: TGTGCCAGCAGCTTAGGGGTAGAGGGGACCACTGAAGCTTTCTTT

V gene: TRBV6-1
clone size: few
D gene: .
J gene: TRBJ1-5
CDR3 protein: CASSVNLGVGNQPQHF
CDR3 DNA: TGTGCCAGCAGTGTCAATTTGGGGGTGGGCAATCAGCCCCAGCATTTT

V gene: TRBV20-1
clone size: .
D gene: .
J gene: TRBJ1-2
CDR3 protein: CSAMKNGYTF
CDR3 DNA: TGCAGTGCTATGAAAAATGGCTACACCTTC

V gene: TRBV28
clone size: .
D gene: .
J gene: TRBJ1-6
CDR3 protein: CATQGRRSPLHF
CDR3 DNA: TGTGCCACCCAGGGTCGGCGATCACCCCTCCACTTT

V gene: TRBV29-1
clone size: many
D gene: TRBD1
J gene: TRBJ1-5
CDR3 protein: CSVVEAQGSNQPQHF
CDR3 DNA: TGCAGCGTTGTAGAGGCACAGGGGTCAAATCAGCCCCAGCATTTT

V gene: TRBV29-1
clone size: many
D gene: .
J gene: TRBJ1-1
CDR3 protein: CSVGGRSMNTEAFF
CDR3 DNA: TGCAGCGTTGGTGGCAGGTCCATGAACACTGAAGCTTTCTTT

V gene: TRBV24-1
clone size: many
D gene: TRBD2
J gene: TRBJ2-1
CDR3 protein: CATSDRSTSGRNNEQFF
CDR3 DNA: TGTGCCACCAGTGATCGGTCGACTAGCGGGAGGAACAATGAGCAGTTCTTC

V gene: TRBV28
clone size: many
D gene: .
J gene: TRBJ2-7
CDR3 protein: CASSLWGPEQYF
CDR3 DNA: TGTGCCAGCAGTTTATGGGGGCCCGAGCAGTACTTC

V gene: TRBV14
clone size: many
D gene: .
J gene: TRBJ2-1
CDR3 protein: CASSQDLGGEQFF
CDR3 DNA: TGTGCCAGCAGCCAAGATTTGGGGGGTGAGCAGTTCTTC

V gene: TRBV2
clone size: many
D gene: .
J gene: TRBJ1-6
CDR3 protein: CASSEGRRGDNSPLHF
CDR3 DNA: TGTGCCAGCAGTGAAGGGCGCCGGGGCGATAATTCACCCCTCCACTTT

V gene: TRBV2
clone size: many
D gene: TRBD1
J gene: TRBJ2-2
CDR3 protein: CASSRDRVTGELFF
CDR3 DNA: TGTGCCAGCTCCCGGGACAGGGTAACCGGGGAGCTGTTTTTT

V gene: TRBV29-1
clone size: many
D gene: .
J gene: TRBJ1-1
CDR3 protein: CSVVSAARAFF
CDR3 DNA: TGCAGCGTTGTGTCGGCGGCAAGGGCTTTCTTT

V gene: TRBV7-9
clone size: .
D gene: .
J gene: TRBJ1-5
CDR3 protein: CASSLATYPTQSNQPQHF
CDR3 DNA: TGTGCCAGCAGCTTAGCGACGTATCCGACACAAAGCAATCAGCCCCAGCATTTT

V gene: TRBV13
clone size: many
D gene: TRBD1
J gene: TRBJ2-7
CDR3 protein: CASSLTGVPYEQYF
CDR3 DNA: TGTGCCAGCAGCCTCACAGGGGTTCCGTACGAGCAGTACTTC

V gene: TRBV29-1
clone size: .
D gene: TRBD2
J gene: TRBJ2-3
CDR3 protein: CSVVAGGLRDTQYF
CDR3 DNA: TGCAGCGTTGTAGCGGGGGGGCTTAGAGATACGCAGTATTTT

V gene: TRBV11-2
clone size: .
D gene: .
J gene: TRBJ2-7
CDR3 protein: CASSLMWSSYEQYF
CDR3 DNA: TGTGCCAGCAGCTTAATGTGGAGCTCCTACGAGCAGTACTTC

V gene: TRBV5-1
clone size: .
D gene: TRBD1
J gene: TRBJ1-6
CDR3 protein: CASSFRQGNSPLHF
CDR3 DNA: TGCGCCAGCAGCTTCAGACAGGGGAATTCACCCCTCCACTTT

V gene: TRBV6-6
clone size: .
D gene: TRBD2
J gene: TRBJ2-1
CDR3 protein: CASSLGLAGAYEQFF
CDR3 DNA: TGTGCCAGCAGTCTCGGACTAGCGGGGGCCTATGAGCAGTTCTTC

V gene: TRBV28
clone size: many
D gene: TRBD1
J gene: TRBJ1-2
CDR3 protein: CASSLRTGDGYTF
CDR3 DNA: TGTGCCAGCAGTTTAAGGACAGGGGATGGCTACACCTTC

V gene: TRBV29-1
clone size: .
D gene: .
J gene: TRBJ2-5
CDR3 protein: CSVAPDSGGETQYF
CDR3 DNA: TGCAGCGTTGCGCCCGACTCCGGAGGAGAGACCCAGTACTTC

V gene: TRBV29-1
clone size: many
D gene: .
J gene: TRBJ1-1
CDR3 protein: CSVVMITEAFF
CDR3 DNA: TGCAGCGTTGTGATGATCACTGAAGCTTTCTTT

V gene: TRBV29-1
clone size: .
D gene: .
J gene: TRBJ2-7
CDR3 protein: CSATETSYEQYF
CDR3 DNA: TGCAGCGCGACAGAGACCTCCTACGAGCAGTACTTC

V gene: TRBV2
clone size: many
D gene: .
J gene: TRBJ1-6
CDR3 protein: CASSHREGESYNSPLHF
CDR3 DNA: TGTGCCAGCAGCCACAGGGAAGGGGAATCCTATAATTCACCCCTCCACTTT

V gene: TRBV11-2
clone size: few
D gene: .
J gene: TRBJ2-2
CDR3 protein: CASSLMGSTGELFF
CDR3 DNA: TGTGCCAGCAGCTTGATGGGGTCCACCGGGGAGCTGTTTTTT

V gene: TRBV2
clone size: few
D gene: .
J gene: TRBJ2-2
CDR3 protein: CASSSSVPGELFF
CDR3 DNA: TGTGCCAGCAGTTCTAGCGTCCCCGGGGAGCTGTTTTTT

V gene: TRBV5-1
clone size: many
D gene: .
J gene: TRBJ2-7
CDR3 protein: CASRKEQAIASYEQYF
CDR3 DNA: TGCGCCAGCAGGAAAGAACAGGCGATCGCCTCCTACGAGCAGTACTTC

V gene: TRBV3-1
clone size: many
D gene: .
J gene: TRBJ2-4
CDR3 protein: CASSQVRDDRVCF
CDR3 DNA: TGTGCCAGCAGCCAAGTTCGGGACGATCGGGTCTGCTTC

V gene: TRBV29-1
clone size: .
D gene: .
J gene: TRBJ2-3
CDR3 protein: CSATARNPGSLRTDTQYF
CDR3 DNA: TGCAGCGCTACTGCCCGAAATCCGGGCTCCCTAAGGACAGATACGCAGTATTTT

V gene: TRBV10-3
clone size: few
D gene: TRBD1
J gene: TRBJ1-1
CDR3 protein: CAISELFSTGPEAFF
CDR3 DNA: TGTGCCATCAGTGAGTTATTCTCGACAGGGCCTGAAGCTTTCTTT

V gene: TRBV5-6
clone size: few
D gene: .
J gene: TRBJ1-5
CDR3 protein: CASSFGVFGDQPQHF
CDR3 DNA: TGTGCCAGCAGCTTCGGAGTCTTTGGCGATCAGCCCCAGCATTTT

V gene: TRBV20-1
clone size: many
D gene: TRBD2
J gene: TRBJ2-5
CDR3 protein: CSARGGQSRTQYF
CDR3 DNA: TGCAGTGCACGGGGGGGCCAAAGTCGAACCCAGTACTTC

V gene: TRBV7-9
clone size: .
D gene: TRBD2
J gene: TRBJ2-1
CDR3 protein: CASSHNPGGSFSSGRYNEQFF
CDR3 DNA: TGTGCCAGCAGCCACAACCCCGGGGGAAGTTTTAGTAGCGGGAGATACAATGAGCAGTTCTTC

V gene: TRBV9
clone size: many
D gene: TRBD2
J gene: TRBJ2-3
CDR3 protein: CASSVTAGGPDTQYF
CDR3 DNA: TGTGCCAGCAGCGTAACGGCGGGAGGGCCAGATACGCAGTATTTT

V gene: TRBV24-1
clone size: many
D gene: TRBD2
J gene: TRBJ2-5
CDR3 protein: CATSGAGGQETQYF
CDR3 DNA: TGTGCCACCAGTGGGGCGGGGGGCCAAGAGACCCAGTACTTC

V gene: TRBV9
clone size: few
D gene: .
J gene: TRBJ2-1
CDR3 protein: CASSVVEGGEFNEQFF
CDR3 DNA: TGTGCCAGCAGCGTAGTAGAAGGGGGAGAGTTCAATGAGCAGTTCTTC

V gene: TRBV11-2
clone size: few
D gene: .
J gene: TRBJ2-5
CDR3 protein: CASSPPGEVLYF
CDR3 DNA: TGTGCCAGCAGTCCCCCTGGGGAAGTTTTATACTTC

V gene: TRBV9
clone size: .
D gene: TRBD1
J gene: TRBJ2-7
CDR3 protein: CASSVEGFAQGADEQYF
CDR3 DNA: TGTGCCAGCAGCGTAGAAGGGTTCGCGCAGGGGGCGGACGAGCAGTACTTC

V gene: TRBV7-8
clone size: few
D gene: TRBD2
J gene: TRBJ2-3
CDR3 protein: CASSLIAVAGLTDTQYF
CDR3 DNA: TGTGCCAGCAGCTTAATCGCGGTAGCGGGCCTCACAGATACGCAGTATTTT

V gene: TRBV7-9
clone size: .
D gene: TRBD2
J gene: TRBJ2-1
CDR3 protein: CASSRGGISYNEQFF
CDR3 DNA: TGTGCCAGCAGTCGCGGGGGGATCTCCTACAATGAGCAGTTCTTC

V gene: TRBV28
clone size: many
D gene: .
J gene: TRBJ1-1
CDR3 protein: CASSGYTAFF
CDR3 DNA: TGTGCCAGCAGTGGGTACACAGCTTTCTTT

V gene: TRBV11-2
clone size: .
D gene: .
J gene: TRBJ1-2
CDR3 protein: CASSSPQGMYGYTF
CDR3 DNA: TGTGCCAGCAGCTCCCCCCAGGGAATGTATGGCTACACCTTC

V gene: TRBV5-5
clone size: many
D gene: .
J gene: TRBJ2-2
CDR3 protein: CASSLEGLGTGELFF
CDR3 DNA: TGTGCCAGCAGCTTGGAGGGACTCGGTACCGGGGAGCTGTTTTTT

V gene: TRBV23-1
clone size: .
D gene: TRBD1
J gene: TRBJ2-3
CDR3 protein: CALTRTGPDTQYF
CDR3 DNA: TGCGCCCTCACCCGGACAGGGCCAGATACGCAGTATTTT

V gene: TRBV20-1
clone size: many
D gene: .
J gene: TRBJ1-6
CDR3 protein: CSARETSSYNSPLHF
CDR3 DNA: TGCAGTGCTAGAGAAACCAGCTCCTATAATTCACCCCTCCACTTT

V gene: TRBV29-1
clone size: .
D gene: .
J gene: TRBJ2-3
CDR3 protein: CSVGRQLTDTQYF
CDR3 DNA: TGCAGCGTTGGAAGACAGCTCACAGATACGCAGTATTTT

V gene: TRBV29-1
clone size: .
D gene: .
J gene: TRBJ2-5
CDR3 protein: CSVEDKRNIQETQYF
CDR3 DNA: TGCAGCGTTGAAGATAAGCGCAACATCCAAGAGACCCAGTACTTC

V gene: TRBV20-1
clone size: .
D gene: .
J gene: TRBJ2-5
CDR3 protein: CSANPLSGSQETQYF
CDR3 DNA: TGCAGTGCTAATCCGCTTAGCGGTAGTCAAGAGACCCAGTACTTC

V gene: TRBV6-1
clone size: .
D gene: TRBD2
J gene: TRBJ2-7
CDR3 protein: CASSEAALAGGPREQYF
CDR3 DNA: TGTGCCAGCAGTGAAGCGGCTTTAGCGGGAGGGCCGCGTGAGCAGTACTTC

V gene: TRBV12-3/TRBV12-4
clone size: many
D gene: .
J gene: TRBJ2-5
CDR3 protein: CASSLAAGETQYF
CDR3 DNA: TGTGCCAGCAGTTTAGCGGCAGGGGAGACCCAGTACTTC

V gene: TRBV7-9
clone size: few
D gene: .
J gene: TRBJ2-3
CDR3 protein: CASRTTDTQYF
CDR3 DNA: TGTGCCAGCAGAACGACAGATACGCAGTATTTT